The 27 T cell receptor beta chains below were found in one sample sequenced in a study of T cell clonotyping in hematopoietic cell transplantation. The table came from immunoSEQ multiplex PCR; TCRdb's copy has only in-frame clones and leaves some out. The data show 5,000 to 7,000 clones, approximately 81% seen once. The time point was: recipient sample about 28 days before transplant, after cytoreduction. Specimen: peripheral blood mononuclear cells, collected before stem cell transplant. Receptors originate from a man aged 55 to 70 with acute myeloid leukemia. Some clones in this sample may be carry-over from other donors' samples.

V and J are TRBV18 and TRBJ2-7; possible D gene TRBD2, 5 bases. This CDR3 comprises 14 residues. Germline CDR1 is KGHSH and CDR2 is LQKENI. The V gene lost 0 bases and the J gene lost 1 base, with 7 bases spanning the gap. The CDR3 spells CASSPPPGSYEQYF. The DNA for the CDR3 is TGTGCCAGCTCACCACCCCCGGGGTCCTACGAGCAGTACTTC.

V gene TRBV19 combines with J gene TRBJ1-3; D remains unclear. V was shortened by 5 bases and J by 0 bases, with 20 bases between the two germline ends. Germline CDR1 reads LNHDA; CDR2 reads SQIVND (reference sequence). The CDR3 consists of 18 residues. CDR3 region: CASSPRDALEFSGNTIYF. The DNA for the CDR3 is TGTGCCAGTAGTCCACGAGACGCTCTTGAGTTCTCTGGAAACACCATATATTTT. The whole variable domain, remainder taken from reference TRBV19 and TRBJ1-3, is DGGITQSPKYLFRKEGQNVTLSCEQNLNHDAMYWYRQDPGQGLRLIYYSQIVNDFQKGDIAEGYSVSREKKESFPLTVTSAQKNPTAFYLCASSPRDALEFSGNTIYFGEGSWLTVV.

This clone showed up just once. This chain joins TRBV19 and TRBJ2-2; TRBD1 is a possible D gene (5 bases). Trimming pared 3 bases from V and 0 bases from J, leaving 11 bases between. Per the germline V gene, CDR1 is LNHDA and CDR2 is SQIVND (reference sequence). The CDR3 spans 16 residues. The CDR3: CASSIPRVPNTGELFF. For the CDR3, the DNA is TGTGCCAGTAGTATCCCCAGGGTCCCGAACACCGGGGAGCTGTTTTTT.

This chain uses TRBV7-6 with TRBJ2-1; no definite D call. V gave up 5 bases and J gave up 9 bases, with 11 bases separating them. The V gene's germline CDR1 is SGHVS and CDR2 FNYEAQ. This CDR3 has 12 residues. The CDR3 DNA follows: TGTGCCAGCAGCCCCCGTCAGGCTGAGCAGTTCTTC. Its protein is CASSPRQAEQFF.

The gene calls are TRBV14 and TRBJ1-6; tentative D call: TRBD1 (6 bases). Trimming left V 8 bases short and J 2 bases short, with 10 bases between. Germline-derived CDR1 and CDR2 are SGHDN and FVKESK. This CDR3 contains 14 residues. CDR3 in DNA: TGTGCCAGCTCAGGGGTGACCTATAATTCACCCCTCCACTTT. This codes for CASSGVTYNSPLHF.

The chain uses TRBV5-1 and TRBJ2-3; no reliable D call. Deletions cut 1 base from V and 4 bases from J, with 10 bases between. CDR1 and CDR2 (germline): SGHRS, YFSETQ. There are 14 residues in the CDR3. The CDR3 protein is CASSLNSAADTQYF. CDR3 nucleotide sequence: TGCGCCAGCAGCTTGAACTCGGCAGCAGATACGCAGTATTTT.

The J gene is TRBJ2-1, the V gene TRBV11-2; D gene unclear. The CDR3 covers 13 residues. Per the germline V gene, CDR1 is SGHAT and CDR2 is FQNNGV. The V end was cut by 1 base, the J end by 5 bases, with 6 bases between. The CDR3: CASSLGQNNEQFF. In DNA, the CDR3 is TGTGCCAGCAGCTTAGGACAAAACAATGAGCAGTTCTTC.

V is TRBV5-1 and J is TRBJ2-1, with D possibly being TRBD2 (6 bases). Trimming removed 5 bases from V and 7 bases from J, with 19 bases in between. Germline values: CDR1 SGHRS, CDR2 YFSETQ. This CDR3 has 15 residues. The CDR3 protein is CASRSGPQRGNEQFF. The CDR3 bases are TGCGCCAGCAGGAGCGGGCCCCAGCGAGGGAATGAGCAGTTCTTC.

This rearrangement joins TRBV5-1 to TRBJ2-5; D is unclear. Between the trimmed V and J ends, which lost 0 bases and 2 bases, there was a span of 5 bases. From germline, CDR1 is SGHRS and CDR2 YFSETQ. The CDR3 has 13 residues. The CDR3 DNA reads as TGCGCCAGCAGCTTGGGAAGGCAAGAGACCCAGTACTTC. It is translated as CASSLGRQETQYF.

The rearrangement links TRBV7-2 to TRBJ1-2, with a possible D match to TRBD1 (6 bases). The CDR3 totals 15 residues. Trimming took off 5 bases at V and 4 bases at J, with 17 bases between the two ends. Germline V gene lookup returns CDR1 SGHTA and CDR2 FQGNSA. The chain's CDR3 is CASSVTQGSGYGYTF. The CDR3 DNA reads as TGTGCCAGCAGCGTAACACAGGGTTCCGGCTATGGCTACACCTTC.

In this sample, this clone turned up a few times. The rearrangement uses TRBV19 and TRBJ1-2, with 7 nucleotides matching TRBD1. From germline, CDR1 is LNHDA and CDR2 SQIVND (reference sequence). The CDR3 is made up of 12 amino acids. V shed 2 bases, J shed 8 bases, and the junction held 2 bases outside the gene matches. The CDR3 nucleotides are TGTGCCAGTAGTATAAGGGGGCTCGGCTACACCTTC. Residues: CASSIRGLGYTF.

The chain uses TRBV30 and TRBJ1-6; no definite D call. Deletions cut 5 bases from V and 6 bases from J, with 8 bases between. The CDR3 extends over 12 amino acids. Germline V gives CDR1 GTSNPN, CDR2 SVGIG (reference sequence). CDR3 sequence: CAWEQSNSPLHF. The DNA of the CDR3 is TGTGCCTGGGAACAAAGTAATTCACCCCTCCACTTT. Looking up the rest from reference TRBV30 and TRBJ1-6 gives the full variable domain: SQTIHQWPATLVQPVGSPLSLECTVEGTSNPNLYWYRQAAGRGLQLLFYSVGIGQISSEVPQNLSASRPQDRQFILSSKKLLLSDSGFYLCAWEQSNSPLHFGNGTRLTVT.

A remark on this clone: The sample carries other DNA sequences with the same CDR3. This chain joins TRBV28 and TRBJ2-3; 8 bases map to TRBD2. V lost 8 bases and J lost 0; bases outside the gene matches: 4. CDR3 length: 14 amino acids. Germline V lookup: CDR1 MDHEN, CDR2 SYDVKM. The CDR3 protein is CASREGTSTDTQYF. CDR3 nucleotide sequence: TGTGCCAGCCGGGAGGGAACTAGCACAGATACGCAGTATTTT.

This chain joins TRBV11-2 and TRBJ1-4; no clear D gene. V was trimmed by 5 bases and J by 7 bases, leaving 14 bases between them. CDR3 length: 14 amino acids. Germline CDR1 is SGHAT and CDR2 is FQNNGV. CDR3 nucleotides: TGTGCCAGCAGCCTTCAGTACGGCAGTGAAAAACTGTTTTTT. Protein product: CASSLQYGSEKLFF.

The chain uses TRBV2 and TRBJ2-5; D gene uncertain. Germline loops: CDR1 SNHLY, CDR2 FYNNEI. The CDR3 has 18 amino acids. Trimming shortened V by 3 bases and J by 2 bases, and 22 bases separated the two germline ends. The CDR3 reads CASSDPYMKNPGQETQYF. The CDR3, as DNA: TGTGCCAGCAGTGATCCTTATATGAAGAATCCCGGACAAGAGACCCAGTACTTC.

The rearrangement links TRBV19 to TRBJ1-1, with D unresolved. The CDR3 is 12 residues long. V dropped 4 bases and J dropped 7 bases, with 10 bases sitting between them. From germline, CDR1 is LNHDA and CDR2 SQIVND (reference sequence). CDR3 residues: CASSRPPGEAFF. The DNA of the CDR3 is TGTGCCAGTAGTAGGCCACCGGGTGAAGCTTTCTTT.

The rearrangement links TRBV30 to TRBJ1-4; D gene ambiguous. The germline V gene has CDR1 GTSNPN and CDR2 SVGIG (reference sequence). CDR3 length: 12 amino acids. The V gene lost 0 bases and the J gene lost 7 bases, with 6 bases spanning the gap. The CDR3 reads CAWSVEPEKLFF. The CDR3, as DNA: TGTGCCTGGAGTGTTGAGCCTGAAAAACTGTTTTTT.

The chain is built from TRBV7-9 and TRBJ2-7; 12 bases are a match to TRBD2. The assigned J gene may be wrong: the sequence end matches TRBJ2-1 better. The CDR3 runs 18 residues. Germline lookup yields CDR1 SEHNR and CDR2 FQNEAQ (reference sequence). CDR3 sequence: CASSLELAGGLIYNEQFF. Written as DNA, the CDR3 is TGTGCCAGCAGCTTAGAACTAGCGGGGGGCCTCATCTACAATGAGCAGTTCTTC.

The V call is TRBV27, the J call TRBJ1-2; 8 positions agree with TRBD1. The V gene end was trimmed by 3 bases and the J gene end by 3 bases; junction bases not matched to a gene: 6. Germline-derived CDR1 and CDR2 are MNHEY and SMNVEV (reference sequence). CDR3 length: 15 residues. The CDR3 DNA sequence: TGTGCCAGCAGTTTCGGCAGGGGGCTTGACTATGGCTACACCTTC. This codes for CASSFGRGLDYGYTF.

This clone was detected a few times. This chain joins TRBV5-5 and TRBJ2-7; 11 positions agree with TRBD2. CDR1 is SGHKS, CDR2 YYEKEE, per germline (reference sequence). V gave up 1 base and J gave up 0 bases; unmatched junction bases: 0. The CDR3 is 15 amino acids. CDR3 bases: TGTGCCAGCAGCTTGACTAGCGGGAGCTCCTACGAGCAGTACTTC. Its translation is CASSLTSGSSYEQYF. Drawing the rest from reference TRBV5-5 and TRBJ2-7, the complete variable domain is DAGVTQSPTHLIKTRGQQVTLRCSPISGHKSVSWYQQVLGQGPQFIFQYYEKEERGRGNFPDRFSARQFPNYSSELNVNALLLGDSALYLCASSLTSGSSYEQYFGPGTRLTVT.

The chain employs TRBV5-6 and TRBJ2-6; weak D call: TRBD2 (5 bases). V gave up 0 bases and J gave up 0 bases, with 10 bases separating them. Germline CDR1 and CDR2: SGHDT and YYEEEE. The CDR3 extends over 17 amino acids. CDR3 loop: CASSLARGSSGANVLTF. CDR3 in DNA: TGTGCCAGCAGCTTGGCCCGGGGATCCTCTGGGGCCAACGTCCTGACTTTC.

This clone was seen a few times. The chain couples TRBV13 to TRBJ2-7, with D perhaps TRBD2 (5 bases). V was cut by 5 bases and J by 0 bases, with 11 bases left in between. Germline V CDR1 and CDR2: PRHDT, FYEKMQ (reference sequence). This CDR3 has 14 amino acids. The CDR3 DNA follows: TGTGCCAGCAGCCCGGGATTGAGCTCCTACGAGCAGTACTTC. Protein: CASSPGLSSYEQYF.

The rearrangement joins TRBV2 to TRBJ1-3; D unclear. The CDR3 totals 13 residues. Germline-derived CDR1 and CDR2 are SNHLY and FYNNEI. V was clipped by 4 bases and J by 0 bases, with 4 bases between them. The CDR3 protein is CASSVSSGNTIYF. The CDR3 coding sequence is TGTGCCAGCAGTGTGAGCTCTGGAAACACCATATATTTT.

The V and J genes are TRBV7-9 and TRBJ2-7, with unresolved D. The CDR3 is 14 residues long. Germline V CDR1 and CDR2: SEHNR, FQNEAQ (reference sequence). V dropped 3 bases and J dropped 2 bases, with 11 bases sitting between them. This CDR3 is CASSLTINAYEQYF. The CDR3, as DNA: TGTGCCAGCAGCTTGACGATTAACGCCTACGAGCAGTACTTC. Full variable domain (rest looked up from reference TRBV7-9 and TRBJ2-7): DTGVSQNPRHKITKRGQNVTFRCDPISEHNRLYWYRQTLGQGPEFLTYFQNEAQLEKSRLLSDRFSAERPKGSFSTLEIQRTEQGDSAMYLCASSLTINAYEQYFGPGTRLTVT.

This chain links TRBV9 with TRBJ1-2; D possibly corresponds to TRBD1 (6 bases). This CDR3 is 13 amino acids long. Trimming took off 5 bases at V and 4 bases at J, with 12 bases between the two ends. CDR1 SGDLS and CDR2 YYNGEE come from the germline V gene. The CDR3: CASRGGAFYGYTF. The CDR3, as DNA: TGTGCCAGCAGAGGGGGGGCTTTCTATGGCTACACCTTC.

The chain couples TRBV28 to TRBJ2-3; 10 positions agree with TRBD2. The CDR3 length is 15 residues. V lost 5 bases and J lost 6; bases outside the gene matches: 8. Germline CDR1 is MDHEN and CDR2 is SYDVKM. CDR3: CASSMLAGVGDTQYF. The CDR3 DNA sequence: TGTGCCAGCAGTATGCTAGCGGGAGTGGGGGATACGCAGTATTTT.

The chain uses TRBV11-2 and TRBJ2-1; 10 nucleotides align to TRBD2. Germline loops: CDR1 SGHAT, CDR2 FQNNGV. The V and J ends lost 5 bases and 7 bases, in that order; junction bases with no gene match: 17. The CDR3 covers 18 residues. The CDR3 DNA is TGTGCCAGCAGCCCATTATCCGGGACTAGCGTTGAACTAAATGAGCAGTTCTTC. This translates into CASSPLSGTSVELNEQFF.